Below are 11 T cell receptor beta chains sequenced from a single sample in a study of OX40 agonist ivuxolimab in advanced cancers. This table comes from immunoSEQ multiplex PCR, and its TCRdb copy is limited to in-frame clones, with some not included. The sample lists approximately 44,000 clones; about four fifths were seen once. The sample was CD4+ or CD8+ T cells sorted from blood, taken in a trial of the OX40 agonist ivuxolimab. The receptors stem from an adult with an advanced solid tumor such as melanoma, head and neck, liver or kidney cancer.

The V gene is TRBV18, the J gene TRBJ2-3, with D perhaps TRBD1 (5 bases). V was cut by 6 bases and J by 1 base, with 14 bases left in between. Germline loops: CDR1 KGHSH, CDR2 LQKENI. The CDR3 spans 15 residues. The CDR3: CASSPTALGTDTQYF. CDR3 coding DNA: TGTGCCAGCTCGCCGACAGCACTCGGCACAGATACGCAGTATTTT.

The chain couples TRBV9 to TRBJ2-7; D ambiguous. Germline loops: CDR1 SGDLS, CDR2 YYNGEE. CDR3 length: 12 residues. Trimming cost V 4 bases and J 0 bases, with 5 bases left between them. The CDR3 DNA follows: TGTGCCAGCAGCTCGAGCTCCTACGAGCAGTACTTC. Translating gives CASSSSSYEQYF.

This clone has just a few counts. The gene calls are TRBV18 and TRBJ2-3, with TRBD1 matching 9 bases. V lost 5 bases and J lost 4; bases outside the gene matches: 4. CDR1 is KGHSH and CDR2 is LQKENI in the germline V gene. This CDR3 has 14 amino acids. The CDR3 DNA reads TGTGCCAGCTCATGGGACAGGGTTGCAGATACGCAGTATTTT. As protein: CASSWDRVADTQYF.

This chain joins TRBV7-2 and TRBJ2-2; no definite D call. Trimming pared 5 bases from V and 4 bases from J, leaving 11 bases between. Germline V gene data show CDR1 as SGHTA and CDR2 as FQGNSA. The CDR3 sequence is 14 residues long. CDR3 sequence reads: CASSHTTGTGELFF. For the CDR3, the DNA is TGTGCCAGCAGCCATACGACGGGCACCGGGGAGCTGTTTTTT. Combining the CDR3 with reference TRBV7-2 and TRBJ2-2 gives the whole variable domain GAGVSQSPSNKVTEKGKDVELRCDPISGHTALYWYRQSLGQGLEFLIYFQGNSAPDKSGLPSDRFSAERTGGSVSTLTIQRTQQEDSAVYLCASSHTTGTGELFFGEGSRLTVL.

The CDR3 reads CASSPGTGSETQYF. The CDR3, as DNA: TGTGCCAGCTCGCCGGGAACAGGGTCCGAGACCCAGTACTTC. The chain is built from TRBV18 and TRBJ2-5; possibly TRBD1 for D (6 bases). The CDR3 has 14 residues. With 6 bases removed from V and 5 bases from J, the gap between germline ends came to 16 bases. Germline V gives CDR1 KGHSH, CDR2 LQKENI.

Only one count was recorded for this clone. The chain links TRBV6-6 to TRBJ2-1, with 7 bases lining up with TRBD1. This CDR3 comprises 12 residues. V was clipped by 5 bases and J by 9 bases; unmatched bases: 4. The germline V gene has CDR1 MNHNY and CDR2 SVGAGI (reference sequence). The CDR3 nucleotides are TGTGCCAGCAGTCCACAGGGGAGTGAGCAGTTCTTC. This codes for CASSPQGSEQFF.

The gene calls are TRBV30 and TRBJ1-4, with a weak D call TRBD1 (5 bases). This CDR3 is 15 amino acids long. Between the trimmed V and J ends, which lost 6 bases and 8 bases, there was a span of 22 bases. Germline lookup yields CDR1 GTSNPN and CDR2 SVGIG (reference sequence). For the CDR3, the DNA is TGTGCCTGTACCCCCGGGACTTTGAGGGCGGAAAAACTGTTTTTT. Translation: CACTPGTLRAEKLFF.

The rearrangement links TRBV9 to TRBJ2-7, with D possibly called TRBD1 or TRBD2 (7 bases each). Per the germline V gene, CDR1 is SGDLS and CDR2 is YYNGEE. This CDR3 comprises 18 residues. The ends were cut back, 0 bases at V and 0 bases at J, with 19 bases in the middle. The DNA of the CDR3 is TGTGCCAGCAGCGTAGCTCCGGGGGGACAGAAGGGCTCCTACGAGCAGTACTTC. This gives the protein CASSVAPGGQKGSYEQYF.

The chain is built from TRBV19 and TRBJ2-7; D call uncertain. The CDR3 totals 13 residues. Germline V lookup: CDR1 LNHDA, CDR2 SQIVND (reference sequence). Between the trimmed V and J ends, which lost 8 bases and 6 bases, there was a span of 17 bases. CDR3 sequence reads: CASQRRGIGEQYF. The DNA for the CDR3 is TGTGCCAGTCAAAGGCGTGGCATCGGCGAGCAGTACTTC.

The genes are TRBV7-9 and TRBJ2-7, with D possibly being TRBD1 (6 bases). V lost 7 bases to trimming and J lost 5 bases, with 15 bases between them. Germline V gene data show CDR1 as SEHNR and CDR2 as FQNEAQ (reference sequence). The CDR3 consists of 13 residues. CDR3 nucleotides: TGTGCCAGCAAATTCACAGGGTCCGACGAGCAGTACTTC. It codes for CASKFTGSDEQYF.

The chain joins TRBV19 to TRBJ1-5; 8 positions agree with TRBD1. The germline V gene encodes CDR1 LNHDA and CDR2 SQIVND (reference sequence). V shed 6 bases, J shed 7 bases, and the junction held 8 bases outside the gene matches. The CDR3 runs 14 residues. The CDR3: CASRSGTGKQPQHF. The CDR3 DNA is TGTGCCAGTAGATCCGGGACAGGAAAGCAGCCCCAGCATTTT.